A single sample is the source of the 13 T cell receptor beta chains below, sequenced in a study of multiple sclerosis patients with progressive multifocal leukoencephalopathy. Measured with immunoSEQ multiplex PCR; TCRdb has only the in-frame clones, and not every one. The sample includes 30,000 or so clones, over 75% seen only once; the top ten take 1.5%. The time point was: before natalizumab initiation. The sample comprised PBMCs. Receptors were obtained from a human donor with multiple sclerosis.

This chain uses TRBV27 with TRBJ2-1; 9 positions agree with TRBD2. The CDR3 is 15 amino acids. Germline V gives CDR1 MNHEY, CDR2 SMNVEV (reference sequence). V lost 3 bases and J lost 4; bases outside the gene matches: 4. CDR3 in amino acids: CASSLELAGYNEQFF. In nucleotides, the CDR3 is TGTGCCAGCAGTTTGGAGCTAGCGGGATACAATGAGCAGTTCTTC.

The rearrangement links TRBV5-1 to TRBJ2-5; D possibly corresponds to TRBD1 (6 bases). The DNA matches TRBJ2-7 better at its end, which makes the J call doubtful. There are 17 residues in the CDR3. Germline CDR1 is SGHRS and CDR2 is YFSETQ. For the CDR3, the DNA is TGCGCCAGCAGCTTACCGGACAGCCTCCCGAGCTCCTACGAGCAGTACTTC. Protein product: CASSLPDSLPSSYEQYF.

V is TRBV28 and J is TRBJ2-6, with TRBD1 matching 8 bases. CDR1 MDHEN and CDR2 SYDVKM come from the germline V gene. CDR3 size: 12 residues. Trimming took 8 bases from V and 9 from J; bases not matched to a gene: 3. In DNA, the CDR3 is TGTGCCAGCTGGGGGACAGGCAACGTCCTGACTTTC. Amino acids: CASWGTGNVLTF.

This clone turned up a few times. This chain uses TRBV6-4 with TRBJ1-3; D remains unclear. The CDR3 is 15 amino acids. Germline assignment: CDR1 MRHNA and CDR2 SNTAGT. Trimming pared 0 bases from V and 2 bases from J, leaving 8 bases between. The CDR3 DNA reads TGTGCCAGCAGTGACTCGGTAGGGCCTGGAAACACCATATATTTT. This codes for CASSDSVGPGNTIYF.

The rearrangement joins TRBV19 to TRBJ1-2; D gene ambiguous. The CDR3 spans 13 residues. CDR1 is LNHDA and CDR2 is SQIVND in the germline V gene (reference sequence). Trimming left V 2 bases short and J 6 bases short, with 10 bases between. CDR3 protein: CASSILSGHGYTF. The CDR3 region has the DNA TGTGCCAGTAGTATACTTTCGGGTCATGGCTACACCTTC.

CDR3 sequence: CASSLETGYTGELFF. In DNA, the CDR3 is TGCGCCAGCAGCTTGGAGACAGGGTACACCGGGGAGCTGTTTTTT. This chain uses TRBV5-1 with TRBJ2-2; 7 bases map to TRBD1. Unmatched junction bases numbered 2, after V lost 0 bases and J lost 3 bases. This CDR3 has 15 amino acids. Germline V gene sequence: CDR1 SGHRS, CDR2 YFSETQ.

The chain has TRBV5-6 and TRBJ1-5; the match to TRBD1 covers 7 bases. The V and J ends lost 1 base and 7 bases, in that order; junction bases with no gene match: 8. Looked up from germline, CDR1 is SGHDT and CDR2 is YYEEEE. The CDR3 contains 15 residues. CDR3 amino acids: CASSLRTGNVQPQHF. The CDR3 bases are TGTGCCAGCAGCTTGCGGACAGGAAATGTACAGCCCCAGCATTTT.

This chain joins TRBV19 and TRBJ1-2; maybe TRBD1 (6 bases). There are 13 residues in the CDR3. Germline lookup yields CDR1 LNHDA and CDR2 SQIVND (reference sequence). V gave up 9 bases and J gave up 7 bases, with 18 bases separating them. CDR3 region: CASSEQGVGGYTF. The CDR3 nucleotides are TGTGCCAGCAGCGAACAGGGAGTTGGTGGCTACACCTTC.

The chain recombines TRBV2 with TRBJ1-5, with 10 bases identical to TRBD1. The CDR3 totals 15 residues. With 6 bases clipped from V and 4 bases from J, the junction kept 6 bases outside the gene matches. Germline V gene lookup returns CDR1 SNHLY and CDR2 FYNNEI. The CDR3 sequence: CASRGDRGGNQPQHF. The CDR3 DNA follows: TGTGCCAGCAGGGGGGACAGGGGAGGTAATCAGCCCCAGCATTTT.

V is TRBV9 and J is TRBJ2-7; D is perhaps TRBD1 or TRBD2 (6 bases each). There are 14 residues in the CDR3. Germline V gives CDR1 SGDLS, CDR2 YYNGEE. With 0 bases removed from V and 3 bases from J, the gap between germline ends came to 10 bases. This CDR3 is CASSVAEGGYEQYF. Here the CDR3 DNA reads TGTGCCAGCAGCGTAGCCGAGGGGGGCTACGAGCAGTACTTC.

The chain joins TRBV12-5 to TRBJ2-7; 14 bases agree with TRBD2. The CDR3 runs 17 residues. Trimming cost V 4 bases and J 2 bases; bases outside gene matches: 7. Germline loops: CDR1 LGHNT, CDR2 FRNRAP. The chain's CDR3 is CASGSGTSGSRAYEQYF. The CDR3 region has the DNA TGTGCTAGTGGTTCGGGGACTAGCGGGAGCCGGGCCTACGAGCAGTACTTC.

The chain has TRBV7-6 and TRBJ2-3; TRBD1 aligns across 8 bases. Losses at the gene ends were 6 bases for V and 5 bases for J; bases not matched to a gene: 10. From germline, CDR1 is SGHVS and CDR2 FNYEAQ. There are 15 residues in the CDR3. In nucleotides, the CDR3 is TGTGCCAGCAGTTCGGGACAGGTGGTTGGAGATACGCAGTATTTT. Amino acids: CASSSGQVVGDTQYF.

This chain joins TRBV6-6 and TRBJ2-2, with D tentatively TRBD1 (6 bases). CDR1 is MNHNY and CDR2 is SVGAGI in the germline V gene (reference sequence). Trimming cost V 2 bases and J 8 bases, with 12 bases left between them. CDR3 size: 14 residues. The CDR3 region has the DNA TGTGCCAGCAGTTACGTCGACAGGACAGGGGAGCTGTTTTTT. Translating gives CASSYVDRTGELFF.